This T cell receptor beta chain was captured in a study of somatic mutations in cytotoxic T cells in rheumatoid arthritis. Measured with immunoSEQ multiplex PCR; TCRdb has only the in-frame clones, and not every one. This table has approximately 200 clones, roughly 89% appearing once. In the case of this clone: Its antigen is as yet unknown.

Whole-study results and caveats: Per patient, the largest CD8+ clone was found to exceed 20% of CD8+ cells in 8 of 65 cases. CD8+ T cells showed clonality that did not differ significantly between patients with rheumatoid arthritis and age-matched healthy controls.

Germline values: CDR1 SGHVS, CDR2 FQNEAQ. The length of the CDR3 is 16 residues. V was trimmed by 1 base and J by 5 bases, leaving 15 bases between them. Isolation of CD4+ and CD8+ cells used positive magnetic bead selection, with purity checked by flow cytometry. The chain employs TRBV7-8 and TRBJ2-1; perhaps TRBD2 as D (7 bases). Source material: CD4+ T cells sorted from synovial fluid. The TCR comes from a woman aged 18-29 years with rheumatoid arthritis. Written as DNA, the CDR3 is TGTGCCAGCAGCTTAGGACGGGGGGCAGCTAACAATGAGCAGTTCTTC. This sequence encodes CASSLGRGAANNEQFF.